What follows describes a single TCR beta chain. As yet, its antigen is unknown. Donors were healthy HIV-negative adults without recently reported acute infections or vaccinations. This specimen belongs to a study of shared clonotypes between healthy human individuals. At the level of the study: Donor composition was a couple of women and three men, aged 18 to 49. Regarding the study as a whole: Specimens sampled were limited to blood, with tissue repertoires likely differing. Sharing of clonotypes among donors was expected to vary with sequencing depth.

Profiling relied on immunoSEQ multiplex PCR, and the TCRdb table lists in-frame clones only, not all of them. The table lists millions of clones, roughly 92% of them singletons, with about 0.13% in the top ten. The TCR was taken from a man younger than 35 in good health. Sequenced sample: naive CD4+ T cells sorted from blood. Specified subset: CD45RA+ positively selected.

As DNA, the CDR3 is TGTGCCAGCACGGGTGGAAACACCATATATTTT. The encoded protein is CASTGGNTIYF. The chain combines TRBV6-1 with TRBJ1-3; D unclear. The germline V gene has CDR1 MNHNS and CDR2 SASEGT. V shed 7 bases and J shed 3 bases, with 4 bases lying between them. The CDR3 covers 11 residues.